The 26 T cell receptor beta chains given below trace back to one sample, sequenced in a study of blood T cell repertoires in COVID-19. Sequenced by immunoSEQ multiplex PCR; TCRdb stores in-frame clones only, minus some. The table has a few hundred thousand clones, approximately 85% seen once. The sequenced material came from PBMCs or T cells enriched from blood (not recorded which). Receptors were obtained from a woman aged 45 to 65 who had recovered from COVID-19.

The genes are TRBV18 and TRBJ1-6; 7 nucleotides align to TRBD1. Trimming took 3 bases from V and 9 from J; bases not matched to a gene: 11. Germline loops: CDR1 KGHSH, CDR2 LQKENI. This CDR3 has 16 amino acids. The CDR3 bases are TGTGCCAGCTCACCCGATCGAGGGCAGGGGGGTTCACCCCTCCACTTT. Translating it yields CASSPDRGQGGSPLHF.

The chain recombines TRBV28 with TRBJ2-3; no clear D. CDR3 size: 11 residues. Trimming took 11 bases from V and 1 from J, leaving 7 bases between them. Germline CDR1 reads MDHEN; CDR2 reads SYDVKM. The chain's CDR3 is CALLGTDTQYF. CDR3 bases: TGTGCCTTGTTAGGCACAGATACGCAGTATTTT.

This chain links TRBV9 with TRBJ1-3; D is unresolved. CDR1 is SGDLS and CDR2 is YYNGEE in the germline V gene. V dropped 0 bases and J dropped 2 bases, with 12 bases sitting between them. The CDR3 has 16 amino acids. For the CDR3, the DNA is TGTGCCAGCAGCGTAGAGAACACCGCGGCTGGAAACACCATATATTTT. It translates to CASSVENTAAGNTIYF.

The gene calls are TRBV11-3 and TRBJ2-1, with TRBD2 identical over 8 bases. The CDR3 runs to 12 residues. The germline V gene has CDR1 SGHNT and CDR2 YENEEA. Losses at the gene ends were 4 bases for V and 9 bases for J; bases not matched to a gene: 2. The CDR3 reads CASSYSGTEQFF. CDR3 bases: TGTGCCAGCAGCTATAGCGGGACTGAGCAGTTCTTC. Complete variable domain (other parts from reference TRBV11-3 and TRBJ2-1): EAGVVQSPRYKIIEKKQPVAFWCNPISGHNTLYWYLQNLGQGPELLIRYENEEAVDDSQLPKDRFSAERLKGVDSTLKIQPAELGDSAVYLCASSYSGTEQFFGPGTRLTVL.

CDR3 in DNA: TGTGCCAGCAGGAGAACGGGACTAGCGGAAATATCCCCCGATACGCAGTATTTT. Translated, it gives CASRRTGLAEISPDTQYF. The rearrangement joins TRBV27 to TRBJ2-3, with 11 bases fitting TRBD2. The CDR3 is 18 amino acids. The V gene's germline CDR1 is MNHEY and CDR2 SMNVEV (reference sequence). J gave up 6 bases and V 6 bases, and 17 bases lay outside the gene matches.

The rearrangement joins TRBV7-2 to TRBJ2-1, with TRBD2 identical over 8 bases. After removal of 1 base from V and 6 bases from J, the junction contained 8 bases not matched to a gene. The CDR3 is 16 amino acids. Germline V gives CDR1 SGHTA, CDR2 FQGNSA. CDR3 sequence: CASSLVFRTSSNEQFF. The CDR3 region has the DNA TGTGCCAGCAGCTTAGTTTTTCGGACTAGCAGCAATGAGCAGTTCTTC.

The gene calls are TRBV19 and TRBJ1-1, with a possible D match to TRBD1 (6 bases). V dropped 4 bases and J dropped 4 bases, with 13 bases sitting between them. Germline V gene data show CDR1 as LNHDA and CDR2 as SQIVND (reference sequence). The CDR3 extends over 14 amino acids. The CDR3 sequence is CASSTVTGLTEAFF. Written as DNA, the CDR3 is TGTGCCAGTAGTACGGTAACAGGGCTCACTGAAGCTTTCTTT.

The chain links TRBV27 to TRBJ2-1, with a weak D call TRBD1 (6 bases). V was trimmed by 3 bases and J by 0 bases, leaving 9 bases between them. Germline V gene sequence: CDR1 MNHEY, CDR2 SMNVEV (reference sequence). The CDR3 loop spans 15 amino acids. The CDR3 is CASSLDSNSYNEQFF. CDR3 nucleotide sequence: TGTGCCAGCAGTTTGGACAGTAACTCCTACAATGAGCAGTTCTTC.

V usage is TRBV6-5 and J usage is TRBJ2-1; TRBD2 aligns across 7 bases. CDR3 size: 14 residues. The V gene end was trimmed by 0 bases and the J gene end by 6 bases; junction bases not matched to a gene: 2. CDR1 MNHEY and CDR2 SVGAGI come from the germline V gene. In nucleotides, the CDR3 is TGTGCCAGCAGTTACTCGACTAGCACCAATGAGCAGTTCTTC. Protein product: CASSYSTSTNEQFF.

The CDR3 region has the DNA TGTGCCAGTAGTACACGACAGGGAGGTTTCGCGTACACTGAAGCTTTCTTT. This sequence encodes CASSTRQGGFAYTEAFF. The V and J genes are TRBV19 and TRBJ1-1; 7 bases agree with TRBD1. Trimming removed 4 bases from V and 3 bases from J; junction bases left unmatched: 14. Germline V lookup: CDR1 LNHDA, CDR2 SQIVND (reference sequence). The CDR3 length is 17 residues.

The sample holds a few counts of this clone. The chain combines TRBV11-2 with TRBJ2-5, with D unresolved. Germline-derived CDR1 and CDR2 are SGHAT and FQNNGV. The CDR3 contains 14 residues. The ends were cut back, 5 bases at V and 3 bases at J, with 13 bases in the middle. The CDR3 coding sequence is TGTGCCAGCAGCCCAATGCTGGCGGAAGAGACCCAGTACTTC. Its protein product is CASSPMLAEETQYF.

This clone was detected once. V gene TRBV28 combines with J gene TRBJ1-2, with D unresolved. The CDR3 has 15 residues. V gave up 6 bases and J gave up 2 bases, with 16 bases separating them. Germline loops: CDR1 MDHEN, CDR2 SYDVKM. CDR3 sequence: CASRPPAAGNYGYTF. The CDR3 DNA sequence: TGTGCCAGCAGACCACCGGCGGCGGGGAACTATGGCTACACCTTC.

V gene TRBV11-3 combines with J gene TRBJ2-5; D is possibly TRBD1 (6 bases). Germline V gene data show CDR1 as SGHNT and CDR2 as YENEEA. The germline V and J ends were trimmed by 1 base and 5 bases, with 14 bases remaining between them. The CDR3 is made up of 15 amino acids. CDR3 coding DNA: TGTGCCAGCAGCTTAGGGGCAGGGGCCGTGGAGACCCAGTACTTC. Its translation is CASSLGAGAVETQYF.

This clone was counted only a few times. The rearrangement uses TRBV24-1 and TRBJ2-1; weak D call: TRBD2 (7 bases). Trimming took 9 bases from V and 6 from J, leaving 14 bases between them. Germline CDR1 is KGHDR and CDR2 is SFDVKD. The CDR3 spans 13 residues. The CDR3 sequence is CATSAGASNEQFF. CDR3 DNA: TGTGCCACCTCGGCGGGGGCCAGCAATGAGCAGTTCTTC.

By sample fraction, this clone is medium-sized. The V gene is TRBV28, the J gene TRBJ1-2; no reliable D call. V lost 2 bases and J lost 6, with 7 bases in between. Looked up from germline, CDR1 is MDHEN and CDR2 is SYDVKM. The CDR3 covers 12 residues. In nucleotides, the CDR3 is TGTGCCAGCAGTTTAAGAGGGCATGGCTACACCTTC. Protein: CASSLRGHGYTF.

The chain recombines TRBV2 with TRBJ1-2; possibly TRBD1 for D (5 bases). The CDR3 totals 11 residues. Trimming shortened V by 11 bases and J by 4 bases, and 11 bases separated the two germline ends. The V gene's germline CDR1 is SNHLY and CDR2 FYNNEI. CDR3 sequence: CAGGHTYGYTF. The DNA for the CDR3 is TGTGCCGGCGGACACACCTATGGCTACACCTTC.

The chain is built from TRBV5-1 and TRBJ2-7; TRBD1 might be the D (7 bases). From germline, CDR1 is SGHRS and CDR2 YFSETQ. V gave up 1 base and J gave up 5 bases, with 16 bases separating them. This CDR3 contains 15 residues. The CDR3 DNA sequence: TGCGCCAGCAGCTTGAATCCAGGGGGGAGCGACGAGCAGTACTTC. Amino acid sequence: CASSLNPGGSDEQYF.

The chain joins TRBV11-1 to TRBJ2-7; D possibly corresponds to TRBD2 (6 bases). Germline V gene sequence: CDR1 SGHAT, CDR2 FQDESV (reference sequence). Between the trimmed V and J ends, which lost 3 bases and 2 bases, there was a span of 8 bases. The CDR3 has 13 amino acids. CDR3 nucleotide sequence: TGTGCCAGCAGCTTCGGCGGGACCTACGAGCAGTACTTC. Amino acid sequence: CASSFGGTYEQYF.

This rearrangement joins TRBV5-5 to TRBJ2-1; perhaps TRBD1 as D (6 bases). Germline lookup yields CDR1 SGHKS and CDR2 YYEKEE (reference sequence). V was cut by 7 bases and J by 2 bases, with 13 bases left in between. This CDR3 is 14 amino acids long. CDR3: CASRSDSAYNEQFF. The CDR3, as DNA: TGTGCCAGCCGCTCGGACAGCGCCTACAATGAGCAGTTCTTC.

Of note for this clone: The same CDR3 is also encoded by other DNA sequences in this sample. This sequence joins TRBV6-6 and TRBJ1-5; no clear D gene. The CDR3 consists of 12 residues. Germline assignment: CDR1 MNHNY and CDR2 SVGAGI (reference sequence). Trimming took 3 bases from V and 4 from J, leaving 4 bases between them. The CDR3 loop is CASSYLNQPQHF. In DNA form, the CDR3 reads TGTGCCAGCAGTTATCTTAATCAGCCCCAGCATTTT.

As DNA, the CDR3 is TGTGCCAGCAGCTTGGCCGGGGTCTACGAGCAGTACTTC. Its translation is CASSLAGVYEQYF. The rearrangement links TRBV5-4 to TRBJ2-7; tentative D call: TRBD2 (5 bases). CDR1 is SGHNT, CDR2 YYREEE, per germline (reference sequence). Trimming shortened V by 0 bases and J by 3 bases, and 7 bases separated the two germline ends. This CDR3 is built from 13 residues.

The chain uses TRBV5-1 and TRBJ2-7; TRBD1 aligns across 7 bases. V lost 6 bases, J lost 5 bases, and 5 bases stayed unmatched. Germline V gene lookup returns CDR1 SGHRS and CDR2 YFSETQ. The CDR3 spans 12 residues. Here the CDR3 reads CASNTGDDEQYF. The CDR3 DNA reads TGCGCCAGCAATACAGGGGATGACGAGCAGTACTTC.

The genes are TRBV4-1 and TRBJ2-7, with TRBD1 identical over 11 bases. V trimming: 4 bases; J trimming: 5 bases; junction bases outside the gene matches: 4. There are 14 residues in the CDR3. CDR1 and CDR2 from the germline V gene are MGHRA and YSYEKL. The CDR3 here is CASSPRTGGDEQYF. The CDR3 DNA sequence: TGCGCCAGCAGCCCCCGGACAGGGGGCGACGAGCAGTACTTC.

V usage is TRBV19 and J usage is TRBJ2-1; D uncertain. Germline-derived CDR1 and CDR2 are LNHDA and SQIVND (reference sequence). This CDR3 has 15 amino acids. The ends were cut back, 4 bases at V and 0 bases at J, with 10 bases in the middle. CDR3: CASSTSLSSYNEQFF. CDR3 coding DNA: TGTGCCAGTAGTACCTCCCTTAGCTCCTACAATGAGCAGTTCTTC.

This chain connects TRBV28 to TRBJ1-5; D is possibly TRBD1 (5 bases). Germline V gene lookup returns CDR1 MDHEN and CDR2 SYDVKM. With 5 bases removed from V and 0 bases from J, the gap between germline ends came to 20 bases. The CDR3 runs 18 residues. This CDR3 reads CASSTPGGTRYSNQPQHF. The CDR3 DNA reads TGTGCCAGCAGTACCCCCGGGGGGACGAGGTATAGCAATCAGCCCCAGCATTTT.

The chain links TRBV24-1 to TRBJ2-7; 9 positions match TRBD2. V dropped 9 bases and J dropped 7; count of bases not matched to a gene: 15. CDR1 KGHDR and CDR2 SFDVKD come from the germline V gene. The CDR3 has 15 amino acids. CDR3 region: CATGDSGSPDWEQYF. The DNA of the CDR3 is TGTGCCACCGGAGATAGCGGGAGTCCGGATTGGGAGCAGTACTTC.